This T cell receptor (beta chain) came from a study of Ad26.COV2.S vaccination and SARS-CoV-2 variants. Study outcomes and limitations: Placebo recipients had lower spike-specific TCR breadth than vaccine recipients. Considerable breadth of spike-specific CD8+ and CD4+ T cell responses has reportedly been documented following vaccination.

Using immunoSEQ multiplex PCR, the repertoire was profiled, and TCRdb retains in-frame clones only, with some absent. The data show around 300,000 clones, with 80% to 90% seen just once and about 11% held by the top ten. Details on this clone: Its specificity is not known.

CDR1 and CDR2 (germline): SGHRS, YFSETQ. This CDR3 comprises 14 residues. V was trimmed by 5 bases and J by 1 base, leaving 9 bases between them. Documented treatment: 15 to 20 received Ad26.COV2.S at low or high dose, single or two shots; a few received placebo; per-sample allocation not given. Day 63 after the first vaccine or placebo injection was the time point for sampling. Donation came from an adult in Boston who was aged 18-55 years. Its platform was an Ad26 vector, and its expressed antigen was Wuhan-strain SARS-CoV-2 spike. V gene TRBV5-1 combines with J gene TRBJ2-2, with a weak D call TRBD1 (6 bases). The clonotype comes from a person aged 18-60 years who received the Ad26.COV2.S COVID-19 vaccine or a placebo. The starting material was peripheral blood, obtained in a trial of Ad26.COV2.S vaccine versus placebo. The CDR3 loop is CASRRGQNTGELFF. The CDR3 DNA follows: TGCGCCAGCAGACGGGGACAGAACACCGGGGAGCTGTTTTTT.